Below are 13 T cell receptor beta chains sequenced from a single sample in a study of beta chain features in type 1 diabetes. Study conclusions and caveats: Moderate but significant shortening of TCRB CDR3s was recorded in all four CD4+ subsets from Type 1 diabetes patients.

No antigen has been assigned to these receptors. Expressed TCRB transcripts were sequenced because the isolated RNA had all been reverse transcribed beforehand. The assay was immunoSEQ multiplex PCR, and TCRdb's table has in-frame clones only and misses some. Here the sample spans around 170,000 clones, approximately 10% being singletons. The sequencing sample was made of central memory CD4+ T cells from blood. These receptors were collected from a woman aged 25 to 39 with type 1 diabetes.

In DNA form, the CDR3 reads TGTGCCAGCAGCTTTCAGGTGGGCCCTTACAATGAGCAGTTCTTC. Translation: CASSFQVGPYNEQFF. The J gene is TRBJ2-1, the V gene TRBV7-8; D is uncertain. Trimming left V 3 bases short and J 4 bases short, with 13 bases between. The CDR3 has 15 residues. The germline V gene has CDR1 SGHVS and CDR2 FQNEAQ.

V usage is TRBV18 and J usage is TRBJ1-2; 8 positions agree with TRBD1. Germline lookup yields CDR1 KGHSH and CDR2 LQKENI. With V trimmed by 2 bases and J by 6 bases, 8 bases remained unmatched. CDR3 length: 15 residues. The CDR3 here is CASSPGQGMRDGYTF. The DNA for the CDR3 is TGTGCCAGCTCACCAGGACAGGGTATGAGGGATGGCTACACCTTC.

The CDR3 here is CASSMQGAIYEQYF. CDR3 DNA: TGTGCCAGCAGTATGCAGGGGGCGATATACGAGCAGTACTTC. The chain couples TRBV27 to TRBJ2-7; 8 nucleotides line up with TRBD1. Germline trimming cut 5 bases from V and 4 bases from J; bases unmatched to any gene: 7. Germline CDR1 and CDR2: MNHEY and SMNVEV (reference sequence). This CDR3 comprises 14 residues.

This rearrangement joins TRBV11-2 to TRBJ1-1, with TRBD1 matching 8 bases. This CDR3 has 13 amino acids. Germline trimming cut 0 bases from V and 11 bases from J; bases unmatched to any gene: 5. Germline V gene data show CDR1 as SGHAT and CDR2 as FQNNGV. Written as DNA, the CDR3 is TGTGCCAGCAGCTTAGATCAGGGGGCGGGCGCTTTCTTT. Amino acids: CASSLDQGAGAFF.

V gene TRBV10-3 combines with J gene TRBJ1-1; D unresolved. The V and J ends lost 0 bases and 1 base respectively, with 6 bases between them. This CDR3 is 14 amino acids long. Germline V CDR1 and CDR2: ENHRY, SYGVKD. The CDR3 DNA reads as TGTGCCATCAGTGAGTCGGGGAGGAACACTGAAGCTTTCTTT. Its protein is CAISESGRNTEAFF.

The chain joins TRBV6-5 to TRBJ1-1; 9 bases match TRBD1. V was clipped by 6 bases and J by 5 bases; unmatched bases: 4. The CDR3 extends over 13 amino acids. The germline gives CDR1 MNHEY, CDR2 SVGAGI. CDR3 nucleotide sequence: TGTGCCAGCAGCTGGGACAGGGTGACTGAAGCTTTCTTT. Its translation: CASSWDRVTEAFF.

This chain links TRBV9 with TRBJ2-5; D possibly corresponds to TRBD1 (5 bases). V was shortened by 0 bases and J by 5 bases, with 14 bases between the two germline ends. Germline CDR1 reads SGDLS; CDR2 reads YYNGEE. This CDR3 is built from 15 residues. The CDR3 DNA sequence: TGTGCCAGCAGCGTAGAAGGCAGGGTCGCGGAGACCCAGTACTTC. The encoded protein is CASSVEGRVAETQYF.

This chain connects TRBV5-1 to TRBJ2-3; 11 bases line up with TRBD2. The CDR3 runs to 16 residues. With V trimmed by 1 base and J by 3 bases, 4 bases remained unmatched. Germline V gene data show CDR1 as SGHRS and CDR2 as YFSETQ. The CDR3 bases are TGCGCCAGCAGCTTGACTAGCGGGAGTCGTACAGATACGCAGTATTTT. As protein: CASSLTSGSRTDTQYF.

With regard to this clone: One junction end does not reproduce the germline sequence, and a read error may be involved. The CDR3 DNA follows: TGTGCTAGCAGCCAAGCGGGTTTCCAAGAGACCCAGTACTTC. Encoded protein: CASSQAGFQETQYF. The V gene is TRBV7-7, the J gene TRBJ2-5, with D possibly being TRBD2 (6 bases). Germline V gene data show CDR1 as SSHAT and CDR2 as FNYEAQ (reference sequence). This CDR3 contains 14 residues.

The chain uses TRBV4-2 and TRBJ2-5; 9 positions agree with TRBD2. V trimming: 5 bases; J trimming: 1 base; junction bases outside the gene matches: 8. Germline loops: CDR1 LGHNA, CDR2 YNFKEQ. The CDR3 is made up of 16 amino acids. Here the CDR3 reads CASSLLAGGGQETQYF. The CDR3 DNA sequence: TGTGCCAGCAGCTTGTTGGCGGGAGGGGGCCAAGAGACCCAGTACTTC.

The chain carries TRBV5-4 and TRBJ2-7; 7 bases fit TRBD1. J gave up 0 bases and V 5 bases, and 8 bases lay outside the gene matches. This CDR3 is built from 15 residues. Germline V gene sequence: CDR1 SGHNT, CDR2 YYREEE (reference sequence). The CDR3 sequence: CASRSDRVSSYEQYF. As DNA, the CDR3 is TGTGCCAGCAGATCTGACAGGGTAAGCTCCTACGAGCAGTACTTC.

The chain recombines TRBV2 with TRBJ2-7, with D possibly matching TRBD2 (6 bases). V lost 8 bases and J 1 base, leaving 12 bases between the germline ends. CDR3 length equals 13 residues. CDR1 and CDR2 from the germline V gene are SNHLY and FYNNEI. CDR3 DNA sequence: TGTGCCAGCGTGGCGGGATTGTCCTACGAGCAGTACTTC. Translated, it gives CASVAGLSYEQYF. Full variable domain (rest looked up from reference TRBV2 and TRBJ2-7): EPEVTQTPSHQVTQMGQEVILRCVPISNHLYFYWYRQILGQKVEFLVSFYNNEISEKSEIFDDQFSVERPDGSNFTLKIRSTKLEDSAMYFCASVAGLSYEQYFGPGTRLTVT.

This clone was seen a handful of times. The chain carries TRBV11-2 and TRBJ2-5, with 7 bases identical to TRBD2. The CDR3 sequence is 16 residues long. Per the germline V gene, CDR1 is SGHAT and CDR2 is FQNNGV. V shed 2 bases, J shed 2 bases, and the junction held 8 bases outside the gene matches. For the CDR3, the DNA is TGTGCCAGCAGCTTAACCGCTAGCGGTTATCAAGAGACCCAGTACTTC. Translation gives CASSLTASGYQETQYF.